The TCR beta chain under discussion was sequenced for a study of T cells in Graves' hyperthyroidism and ophthalmopathy (dated by TCRdb to between 2018 and 2021). Context from the whole study: To identify distinguishing TCR V-J signatures, a discovery cohort of 90 to 100 patients was used, comprising under 45 with Graves' ophthalmopathy and about 59 with stable Graves' hyperthyroidism. The roughly 94 discovery patients were randomly split 7:3 into training and test sets. According to the paper, TCR Vbeta CDR3 sequencing was carried out on around 140 peripheral blood samples, which came from 40 to 45 ophthalmopathy, 80 or so hyperthyroidism and some 17 progressor patients. The study also compared thyroid tissue and blood T-cell repertoires from about six Graves' hyperthyroidism patients. Whether ophthalmopathy could be predicted prospectively was tested in an independent validation cohort made up of approximately 19 hyperthyroidism patients plus 17 patients who later progressed to ophthalmopathy. Following sampling, methimazole starting at 30 mg daily was given to hyperthyroidism patients, and high-dose intravenous methylprednisolone was given to ophthalmopathy patients. The full study reports these points: No statistical method was used to fix the sample size in advance, and group allocation was not hidden from the investigators. Most expanded thyroid clonotypes (frequency above 0.001) were also detected in blood, suggesting blood repertoires may reflect thyroid immune responses. In cross-validation, a model built on a 13 V-J signature told ophthalmopathy apart from stable hyperthyroidism with approximately 91% sensitivity and roughly 81% specificity, and in testing the same model reached 80%/75%. In validation, progression to ophthalmopathy was predicted by the model with roughly 69% sensitivity and 72.22% specificity, a median of about 6 months before onset.

Graves' hyperthyroidism was defined as stable when no progression to ophthalmopathy occurred over 18 months of follow-up. Hyperthyroidism patients were aged 18 to 65 years and newly diagnosed, with disease duration of less than 2 months. Patients with uncontrolled infections, other autoimmune diseases, pregnancy or lactation were excluded. Diagnoses relied on clinical symptoms, serum thyroxine and TRAb, thyroid ultrasound and orbital computed tomography. Trizol reagent was used to extract total RNA, and RNA quality was then checked on an Agilent 2100 Bioanalyzer. The TCR beta CDR3 regions were amplified from RNA transcripts. For the first round of RT-PCR on the TCR CDR3, the HTBI primer set was used together with the Qiagen OneStep RT-PCR kit. Libraries were constructed in a second round of multiplex PCR, after which size selection and purification were carried out. Libraries were sequenced paired-end with 100 bp reads on an Illumina HiSeq2000. Per the authors' processing: SOAPnuke was used to process the raw data, throwing out any read that contained adapters or uncalled bases, had a mean Phred below 15, or lacked an exact constant-primer or identifier match. COPE v1.2.5 was used to merge the high-quality paired reads, and each unique nucleotide sequence was defined as a clonotype. MiTCR v1.1 was used to align the clonotypes against IMGT TRBV, TRBD and TRBJ reference segments. The analysis included only V-J combinations with a frequency above 0.0001, which together covered 99.2% of the repertoires. The TCS score was defined as the ratio of F50 (clonal expansion) to E x V (chaos), calculated using BLOSUM62-based TCRdist between CDR3 peptides within each V-J. Welch's t-statistics and random forest reduced 514 V-J features to around 14, which were used in a naive Bayes classifier (R e1071). The public reads were quality trimmed at Q25 with fastp and then assembled into clones with MiXCR by TCRdb, keeping productive beta chains. Rows with one shared CDR3 protein collapse into an entry with the most common genes and DNA. In this record, the V and J calls reflect TCRdb's handling and not the investigators' own analysis. Recorded for this sample are just over 550,000 distinct CDR3 sequences; 40% to 55% of them occurred a single time. The biggest ten clones account for 8.2% of the sample.

This clonotype was seen at least ten times. No cognate antigen has been identified for it. Base qualities are not at hand, and no much larger clone is one base apart. The germline V gene sets CDR1 to SGHVS and CDR2 to FQNEAQ. CDR3 length: 15 amino acids, cysteine to phenylalanine. CDR3 DNA only is kept here, 45 bases in frame from base 1. V sheds 4 bases and J sheds 3 bases, leaving 13 bases between their ends. The sequence links TRBV7-8 to TRBJ1-5; no D gene can be assigned with confidence. The source material was peripheral blood or thyroid tissue (not recorded which). This TCR came from a young woman with Graves' hyperthyroidism. Donor details come from another sample of the same person, matched by shared clones. Here the CDR3 is given as CASSSREGDNQPQHF. The sequence in DNA is TGTGCCAGCAGCTCCCGAGAGGGAGACAATCAGCCCCAGCATTTT.